Below, 30 T cell receptor beta chains from the same sample are listed, as sequenced in a study of blood T cell repertoires in COVID-19. Some clones are missing from TCRdb's copy, which holds only in-frame ones; the method was immunoSEQ multiplex PCR. The sample shows 93,000 or so clones, nearly 85% of them seen only once. The sequenced sample was peripheral blood. All receptors come from a human donor in a cohort sampled during active or convalescent COVID-19.

V usage is TRBV7-9 and J usage is TRBJ1-5; D not resolved. The germline gives CDR1 SEHNR, CDR2 FQNEAQ (reference sequence). This CDR3 has 12 residues. The V gene lost 4 bases and the J gene lost 4 bases, with 5 bases spanning the gap. DNA for the CDR3: TGTGCCAGCAGCTACTTAAATCAGCCCCAGCATTTT. Amino acids: CASSYLNQPQHF.

The rearrangement uses TRBV5-5 and TRBJ2-1; 7 bases match TRBD1. The CDR3 extends over 16 amino acids. V was pared by 0 bases and J by 2 bases, with 5 bases of the junction left unmatched. The germline V gene has CDR1 SGHKS and CDR2 YYEKEE (reference sequence). The CDR3 DNA follows: TGTGCCAGCAGCTTGGCTGTCGGACAGGCCTACAATGAGCAGTTCTTC. Its protein is CASSLAVGQAYNEQFF.

Here the CDR3 DNA reads TGTGCCAGCAGCTACCGGGGGAATTCACCCCTCCACTTT. Translation: CASSYRGNSPLHF. This rearrangement joins TRBV5-8 to TRBJ1-6; D might be TRBD1 (5 bases). With 3 bases removed from V and 7 bases from J, the gap between germline ends came to 8 bases. The CDR3 is 13 residues long. Germline CDR1 is SGHTS and CDR2 is YDEGEE.

CDR3 region: CASSRYTGGVPYEQYF. The CDR3 region has the DNA TGTGCCAGCTCACGGTACACAGGGGGAGTACCCTACGAGCAGTACTTC. V is TRBV18 and J is TRBJ2-7; 8 bases match TRBD1. The junction had 10 bases not matched to a gene; V was cut back by 4 bases and J by 2 bases. CDR1 is KGHSH, CDR2 LQKENI, per germline. The CDR3 extends over 16 amino acids.

V gene TRBV9 combines with J gene TRBJ1-1; D unclear. Per germline, CDR1 SGDLS and CDR2 YYNGEE. The CDR3 extends over 15 amino acids. V lost 3 bases, J lost 3 bases, and 15 bases lay in between. The CDR3 reads CASSAHDIRDTEAFF. The CDR3 bases are TGTGCCAGCAGCGCCCATGATATACGGGACACTGAAGCTTTCTTT.

The genes are TRBV25-1 and TRBJ2-5; TRBD1 matches at 7 bases. Looked up from germline, CDR1 is MGHDK and CDR2 is SYGVNS. Trimming at V came to 1 base and at J to 3 bases, leaving 2 bases not matched to a gene. The CDR3 consists of 14 residues. The CDR3 region is CASSELTGKETQYF. CDR3 nucleotides: TGTGCCAGCAGTGAATTGACAGGGAAAGAGACCCAGTACTTC.

With respect to this clone: Different DNA sequences within this sample yield the same CDR3. V and J are TRBV9 and TRBJ1-2; maybe TRBD1 (6 bases). Germline V CDR1 and CDR2: SGDLS, YYNGEE. V lost 0 bases to trimming and J lost 4 bases, with 10 bases between them. The CDR3 runs to 14 residues. In nucleotides, the CDR3 is TGTGCCAGCAGCGTAGGAGGGGGGGGCTATGGCTACACCTTC. As protein: CASSVGGGGYGYTF.

The chain carries TRBV5-6 and TRBJ1-2, with D maybe TRBD1 (6 bases). The germline CDR1 and CDR2 sequences are SGHDT and YYEEEE. The CDR3 consists of 13 residues. V lost 4 bases and J 8 bases, leaving 15 bases between the germline ends. In DNA form, the CDR3 reads TGTGCCAGCAGCCAAACAGGGAGTAGGGGCTACACCTTC. This codes for CASSQTGSRGYTF.

This rearrangement joins TRBV5-3 to TRBJ1-3, with a tentative D call TRBD1 (6 bases). TRBV5-3 is flagged as an ORF with uncertain function. The CDR3 has 14 residues. Trimming took 6 bases from V and 5 from J, leaving 15 bases between them. CDR3 protein: CARNTPGARNTIYF. The CDR3 DNA follows: TGTGCCAGAAATACTCCAGGGGCTCGAAACACCATATATTTT.

The gene calls are TRBV7-2 and TRBJ1-3; TRBD1 agrees at 7 bases. Per germline, CDR1 SGHTA and CDR2 FQGNSA. The CDR3 is 16 amino acids. Unmatched junction bases numbered 7, after V lost 5 bases and J lost 0 bases. CDR3: CASSAGQASSGNTIYF. The CDR3 DNA follows: TGTGCCAGCAGCGCTGGACAGGCTAGCTCTGGAAACACCATATATTTT.

This chain uses TRBV7-2 with TRBJ1-3; unclear D gene. This CDR3 spans 17 amino acids. Germline V gene lookup returns CDR1 SGHTA and CDR2 FQGNSA. Trimming cost V 5 bases and J 1 base, with 18 bases left between them. Here the CDR3 DNA reads TGTGCCAGCAGCCCCGGGAAAGTGTCCGGGTCTGGAAACACCATATATTTT. Its translation: CASSPGKVSGSGNTIYF.

V gene TRBV10-2 combines with J gene TRBJ1-3; a possible D gene is TRBD1 (5 bases). From germline, CDR1 is WSHSY and CDR2 SAAADI. CDR3 length: 15 amino acids. V was shortened by 6 bases and J by 0 bases, with 12 bases between the two germline ends. The DNA for the CDR3 is TGCGCCAGCAGCGCGGGGCTGACCTCTGGAAACACCATATATTTT. Amino acid sequence: CASSAGLTSGNTIYF.

V and J are TRBV2 and TRBJ1-4; D gene unclear. CDR3 length equals 13 residues. Germline CDR1 SNHLY, CDR2 FYNNEI. Trimming removed 0 bases from V and 9 bases from J, with 8 bases in between. In nucleotides, the CDR3 is TGTGCCAGCAGTGAAGCTCCGACTCAAAAACTGTTTTTT. Its translation: CASSEAPTQKLFF. Complete variable domain (other parts from reference TRBV2 and TRBJ1-4): EPEVTQTPSHQVTQMGQEVILRCVPISNHLYFYWYRQILGQKVEFLVSFYNNEISEKSEIFDDQFSVERPDGSNFTLKIRSTKLEDSAMYFCASSEAPTQKLFFGSGTQLSVL.

This clone appeared a single time. The chain couples TRBV7-2 to TRBJ2-1; 15 bases are shared with TRBD2. Germline V lookup: CDR1 SGHTA, CDR2 FQGNSA. The CDR3 loop spans 15 amino acids. The V gene end was trimmed by 4 bases and the J gene end by 7 bases; junction bases not matched to a gene: 2. In nucleotides, the CDR3 is TGTGCCAGCAGCTCGGGACTAGCGGGGGGTAATGAGCAGTTCTTC. This gives the protein CASSSGLAGGNEQFF.

J is TRBJ1-6 and V is TRBV15; D is unclear. Deletions cut 0 bases from V and 5 bases from J, with 11 bases between. The CDR3 covers 16 residues. Germline values: CDR1 LNHNV, CDR2 YYDKDF (reference sequence). The CDR3 region is CATSREVQSNNSPLHF. The CDR3 nucleotides read TGTGCCACCAGCAGAGAGGTCCAGTCCAATAATTCACCCCTCCACTTT. Full variable domain (remainder filled in from reference TRBV15 and TRBJ1-6): DAMVIQNPRYQVTQFGKPVTLSCSQTLNHNVMYWYQQKSSQAPKLLFHYYDKDFNNEADTPDNFQSRRPNTSFCFLDIRSPGLGDTAMYLCATSREVQSNNSPLHFGNGTRLTVT.

The chain uses TRBV6-5 and TRBJ2-7; D gene ambiguous. The CDR3 contains 16 residues. Germline loops: CDR1 MNHEY, CDR2 SVGAGI. V was trimmed by 0 bases and J by 1 base, leaving 13 bases between them. The DNA for the CDR3 is TGTGCCAGCAGTTACTCCGATCGATCCCTATCCTACGAGCAGTACTTC. Amino acids: CASSYSDRSLSYEQYF.

This clone was observed once. This chain connects TRBV3-1 (or the pseudogene TRBV3-2) to TRBJ1-2; D gene ambiguous. This CDR3 comprises 13 residues. Trimming removed 3 bases from V and 2 bases from J, with 7 bases in between. The V gene's germline CDR1 is LGHDT and CDR2 YNNKEL (reference sequence). In DNA form, the CDR3 reads TGTGCCAGCAGCCAGCTGGCAAACTATGGCTACACCTTC. Its translation is CASSQLANYGYTF.

The chain carries TRBV28 and TRBJ1-2; D is ambiguous. The CDR3 has 13 residues. V lost 1 base to trimming and J lost 5 bases, with 8 bases between them. The germline CDR1 and CDR2 sequences are MDHEN and SYDVKM. The CDR3 nucleotides are TGTGCCAGCAGTTTATTGAGGGAATATGGCTACACCTTC. Translation gives CASSLLREYGYTF.

This chain connects TRBV6-5 to TRBJ1-1; D is undetermined. Germline CDR1 reads MNHEY; CDR2 reads SVGAGI. V lost 8 bases, J lost 2 bases, and 12 bases lay in between. The length of the CDR3 is 13 residues. The CDR3 DNA reads as TGTGCCAGCCGCTCTGGGCCAAACACTGAAGCTTTCTTT. This translates into CASRSGPNTEAFF.

This clone was observed a single time. The rearrangement links TRBV19 to TRBJ2-2; a possible D gene is TRBD2 (5 bases). Germline CDR1 LNHDA, CDR2 SQIVND (reference sequence). CDR3 length equals 16 residues. V lost 2 bases and J 5 bases, leaving 15 bases between the germline ends. CDR3 sequence reads: CASSIRWRVETGELFF. CDR3 sequence (DNA): TGTGCCAGTAGTATAAGGTGGCGGGTTGAGACCGGGGAGCTGTTTTTT.

By proportion, this clone is medium-sized (0.01 to 0.1%). The chain recombines TRBV5-4 with TRBJ2-7; possibly TRBD2 for D (5 bases). Germline lookup yields CDR1 SGHNT and CDR2 YYREEE (reference sequence). The germline V and J ends were trimmed by 3 bases and 2 bases, with 15 bases remaining between them. The CDR3 has 15 residues. The CDR3 region has the DNA TGTGCCAGCAGCTCTACCAGCGGTAGCGCCTACGAGCAGTACTTC. Protein sequence: CASSSTSGSAYEQYF.

This clone is a singleton in its sample. This chain connects TRBV19 to TRBJ1-1, with D perhaps TRBD1 (5 bases). From germline, CDR1 is LNHDA and CDR2 SQIVND (reference sequence). This CDR3 has 14 residues. V was cut by 7 bases and J by 4 bases, with 16 bases left in between. The CDR3 DNA reads TGTGCCAGTAACCGACAGAGTAGGGTCACTGAAGCTTTCTTT. Translation gives CASNRQSRVTEAFF.

The chain combines TRBV30 with TRBJ2-1; no definite D call. Per the germline V gene, CDR1 is GTSNPN and CDR2 is SVGIG (reference sequence). The length of the CDR3 is 11 residues. Trimming cost V 1 base and J 8 bases, with 6 bases left between them. The CDR3: CAWSDTYEQFF. CDR3 bases: TGTGCCTGGAGTGATACTTATGAGCAGTTCTTC.

The chain uses TRBV24-1 and TRBJ2-6; TRBD1 matches at 10 bases. Trimming removed 7 bases from V and 4 bases from J; junction bases left unmatched: 6. The germline V gene encodes CDR1 KGHDR and CDR2 SFDVKD. There are 16 residues in the CDR3. The CDR3 bases are TGTGCCACCAGGACAGGGGGCGCGGGCGGGGCCAACGTCCTGACTTTC. This gives the protein CATRTGGAGGANVLTF.

The rearrangement uses TRBV10-2 and TRBJ2-1, with 8 bases aligning to TRBD1. The V and J ends lost 0 bases and 7 bases, in that order; junction bases with no gene match: 8. Germline CDR1 and CDR2: WSHSY and SAAADI. CDR3 length: 16 residues. The CDR3 sequence: CASSESGQGIRNEQFF. CDR3 nucleotides: TGCGCCAGCAGTGAGTCCGGACAGGGTATCAGGAATGAGCAGTTCTTC.

On this clone: Other DNA sequences in this specimen translate into the identical CDR3. J is TRBJ1-1 and V is TRBV4-1; 8 positions match TRBD1. The CDR3 consists of 16 residues. Germline loops: CDR1 MGHRA, CDR2 YSYEKL. The ends lost 0 bases at V and 1 base at J; junction bases unmatched: 4. The CDR3 bases are TGCGCCAGCAGCCAAGATATCGGACAGGGGAACACTGAAGCTTTCTTT. Translation: CASSQDIGQGNTEAFF.

V is TRBV7-8 and J is TRBJ1-4; D is unclear. The CDR3 has 13 amino acids. V was pared by 2 bases and J by 5 bases, with 6 bases between. Germline CDR1 reads SGHVS; CDR2 reads FQNEAQ. Here the CDR3 reads CASSLFPNEKLFF. The CDR3 nucleotides read TGTGCCAGCAGCTTATTTCCGAATGAAAAACTGTTTTTT.

The rearrangement uses TRBV9 and TRBJ1-4; 9 positions match TRBD1. Germline loops: CDR1 SGDLS, CDR2 YYNGEE. This CDR3 spans 14 amino acids. V gave up 3 bases and J gave up 6 bases; unmatched junction bases: 3. The CDR3: CASSAGQGDEKLFF. The CDR3 DNA sequence: TGTGCCAGCAGCGCGGGACAGGGCGATGAAAAACTGTTTTTT. Filled out from reference TRBV9 and TRBJ1-4, the complete variable domain reads DSGVTQTPKHLITATGQRVTLRCSPRSGDLSVYWYQQSLDQGLQFLIQYYNGEERAKGNILERFSAQQFPDLHSELNLSSLELGDSALYFCASSAGQGDEKLFFGSGTQLSVL.

The V gene is TRBV5-1, the J gene TRBJ1-5, with D perhaps TRBD1 (6 bases). Trimming shortened V by 2 bases and J by 3 bases, and 9 bases separated the two germline ends. Germline V lookup: CDR1 SGHRS, CDR2 YFSETQ. The CDR3 covers 14 residues. The DNA for the CDR3 is TGCGCCAGCAGCTTCGGGGGGCTCAATCAGCCCCAGCATTTT. This encodes CASSFGGLNQPQHF.

The rearrangement links TRBV29-1 to TRBJ1-2; D not certain. Trimming took off 4 bases at V and 0 bases at J, with 9 bases between the two ends. The V gene's germline CDR1 is SQVTM and CDR2 ANQGSEA. This CDR3 spans 13 amino acids. The CDR3 sequence: CSVVSVSNYGYTF. The CDR3 DNA reads as TGCAGCGTTGTGTCGGTTTCTAACTATGGCTACACCTTC.